These 27 T cell receptor beta chains were all obtained from the same sample, sequenced in a study of blood T cell repertoires in COVID-19. Data came from immunoSEQ multiplex PCR; TCRdb stores just in-frame clones and leaves some out. The table includes about 250,000 clones, approximately 79% detected once. Sequencing used peripheral blood. All receptors come from a woman aged 40 to 55 with active or convalescent COVID-19.

This clone has a single count. This chain uses TRBV6-5 with TRBJ2-7; TRBD1 might be the D (6 bases). V was trimmed by 5 bases and J by 0 bases, leaving 8 bases between them. Germline V CDR1 and CDR2: MNHEY, SVGAGI. The CDR3 runs to 13 residues. The CDR3 here is CASSRDNSYEQYF. The CDR3 DNA reads as TGTGCCAGCAGTCGGGACAACTCCTACGAGCAGTACTTC.

On this clone itself: Because the CDR3 is missing its conserved closing phenylalanine or tryptophan, this is likely a read error. The limits of the CDR3 on the DNA are not certain, so only TCRdb's listed CDR3 is given. The rearrangement joins TRBV27 to TRBJ2-7; the listed D gene, TRBD2, was not tested against the DNA. The CDR3 length is 8 residues, termini included. Per the germline V gene, CDR1 is MNHEY and CDR2 is SMNVEV (reference sequence). This CDR3 reads CASSRRGS.

V usage is TRBV4-2 and J usage is TRBJ1-2; tentatively, D is TRBD1 (5 bases). The V end lost 0 bases, the J end lost 5 bases, and 13 bases lay between the germline ends. The CDR3 runs to 15 residues. Looked up from germline, CDR1 is LGHNA and CDR2 is YNFKEQ. The CDR3 DNA reads as TGTGCCAGCAGCCAAGATGGAGGGGCTAGGTATGGCTACACCTTC. It specifies CASSQDGGARYGYTF.

The gene calls are TRBV30 and TRBJ1-2; 12 bases agree with TRBD1. This CDR3 is 14 amino acids long. The J segment lost 4 bases and the V segment lost 7 bases, leaving 7 bases of the junction unmatched. The V gene's germline CDR1 is GTSNPN and CDR2 SVGIG (reference sequence). CDR3 sequence: CASYPGQGAYGYTF. CDR3 DNA sequence: TGTGCCTCCTATCCGGGACAGGGGGCCTATGGCTACACCTTC.

This rearrangement joins TRBV2 to TRBJ1-6; 8 bases are shared with TRBD1. This CDR3 is 16 amino acids long. The V gene end was trimmed by 4 bases and the J gene end by 11 bases; junction bases not matched to a gene: 13. Germline-derived CDR1 and CDR2 are SNHLY and FYNNEI. The CDR3 nucleotides are TGTGCCAGCAGTGTTAGGAGACCGGGACAGGAGACACCCCTCCACTTT. Its translation is CASSVRRPGQETPLHF.

This chain joins TRBV18 and TRBJ1-1, with 7 bases identical to TRBD1. Unmatched junction bases numbered 3, after V lost 5 bases and J lost 3 bases. There are 13 residues in the CDR3. CDR1 and CDR2 (germline): KGHSH, LQKENI. In DNA form, the CDR3 reads TGTGCCAGCTCAATAACAGGGGACACTGAAGCTTTCTTT. This sequence encodes CASSITGDTEAFF.

This clone has only one observation. The chain joins TRBV6-5 to TRBJ2-7, with D perhaps matching TRBD2 (5 bases). The CDR3 is 13 residues long. Germline-derived CDR1 and CDR2 are MNHEY and SVGAGI. Trimming left V 6 bases short and J 0 bases short, with 9 bases between. CDR3 in amino acids: CASSPAGSYEQYV. The CDR3, as DNA: TGTGCCAGCAGCCCCGCGGGCTCCTACGAGCAGTACGTC.

This clone came up once. The gene calls are TRBV7-2 and TRBJ1-4; D unresolved. Trimming pared 6 bases from V and 0 bases from J, leaving 5 bases between. CDR1 SGHTA and CDR2 FQGNSA come from the germline V gene. The CDR3 has 13 amino acids. The CDR3 DNA follows: TGTGCCAGCAGTCGAGCAACTAATGAAAAACTGTTTTTT. Translating gives CASSRATNEKLFF.

Only a few counts were recorded for this clone. The chain recombines TRBV11-2 with TRBJ2-3; TRBD2 aligns across 12 bases. The V segment lost 2 bases and the J segment 4 bases; nucleotides outside the gene matches: 7. The CDR3 sequence is 17 residues long. Germline lookup yields CDR1 SGHAT and CDR2 FQNNGV. CDR3 DNA sequence: TGTGCCAGCAGCTTATCGGCTAGCGGGGGGGCTGCAGATACGCAGTATTTT. Protein product: CASSLSASGGAADTQYF.

The chain uses TRBV2 and TRBJ2-7, with a tentative D call TRBD1 (6 bases). The CDR3 consists of 15 residues. V was pared by 3 bases and J by 1 base, with 13 bases between. CDR1 SNHLY and CDR2 FYNNEI come from the germline V gene. The chain's CDR3 is CASSERGRRSYEQYV. In DNA form, the CDR3 reads TGTGCCAGCAGTGAGAGGGGGAGAAGGTCCTACGAGCAGTACGTC.

V is TRBV11-2 and J is TRBJ2-1; maybe TRBD2 (5 bases). This CDR3 has 15 amino acids. The germline V gene encodes CDR1 SGHAT and CDR2 FQNNGV. V was pared by 6 bases and J by 7 bases, with 19 bases between. The CDR3 is CASRHLSSGLNEQFF. In DNA form, the CDR3 reads TGTGCCAGCAGACACTTATCGTCCGGACTGAATGAGCAGTTCTTC.

The V gene is TRBV5-1, the J gene TRBJ1-3, with TRBD1 matching 8 bases. V was clipped by 3 bases and J by 1 base; unmatched bases: 0. Germline V lookup: CDR1 SGHRS, CDR2 YFSETQ. The CDR3 contains 14 residues. CDR3 protein: CASSWTGSGNTIYF. The CDR3 region has the DNA TGCGCCAGCAGCTGGACAGGGTCTGGAAACACCATATATTTT.

The chain is built from TRBV28 and TRBJ1-4; D is perhaps TRBD1 (6 bases). The length of the CDR3 is 15 residues. Trimming cost V 8 bases and J 6 bases, with 19 bases left between them. CDR1 MDHEN and CDR2 SYDVKM come from the germline V gene. CDR3 amino acids: CASYNRGAQDEKLFF. The CDR3 DNA reads TGTGCCAGCTATAACCGGGGGGCGCAGGATGAAAAACTGTTTTTT.

The chain carries TRBV5-4 and TRBJ2-1, with D possibly matching TRBD2 (6 bases). Germline CDR1 and CDR2: SGHNT and YYREEE (reference sequence). The V end was cut by 0 bases, the J end by 7 bases, with 14 bases between. There are 15 residues in the CDR3. In DNA form, the CDR3 reads TGTGCCAGCAGCTTGGTGACTGGCGGGGCTAATGAGCAGTTCTTC. It encodes CASSLVTGGANEQFF.

The chain has TRBV4-1 and TRBJ1-1, with D unresolved. The ends were cut back, 4 bases at V and 0 bases at J, with 12 bases in the middle. Germline V gene sequence: CDR1 MGHRA, CDR2 YSYEKL. The CDR3 is made up of 15 amino acids. CDR3 loop: CASSRAGTLNTEAFF. DNA of the CDR3: TGCGCCAGCAGCCGGGCGGGCACCCTGAACACTGAAGCTTTCTTT.

This rearrangement joins TRBV7-9 to TRBJ1-1; the match to TRBD1 covers 8 bases. J gave up 1 base and V 11 bases, and 9 bases lay outside the gene matches. The CDR3 is 14 residues long. Germline lookup yields CDR1 SEHNR and CDR2 FQNEAQ (reference sequence). CDR3: CALIQGVANTEAFF. The DNA for the CDR3 is TGTGCCTTAATACAGGGGGTTGCGAACACTGAAGCTTTCTTT. The full variable domain, completed using reference TRBV7-9 and TRBJ1-1, is DTGVSQNPRHKITKRGQNVTFRCDPISEHNRLYWYRQTLGQGPEFLTYFQNEAQLEKSRLLSDRFSAERPKGSFSTLEIQRTEQGDSAMYLCALIQGVANTEAFFGQGTRLTVV.

The V call is TRBV5-1, the J call TRBJ2-3, with TRBD2 identical over 14 bases. V shed 4 bases, J shed 2 bases, and the junction held 6 bases outside the gene matches. Germline lookup yields CDR1 SGHRS and CDR2 YFSETQ. This CDR3 comprises 17 residues. The CDR3 sequence is CASSDLTSGGATDTQYF. For the CDR3, the DNA is TGCGCCAGCAGCGACCTGACTAGCGGGGGGGCCACAGATACGCAGTATTTT.

The chain joins TRBV10-1 to TRBJ1-2, with D tentatively TRBD1 (5 bases). CDR1 is WNHNN, CDR2 SYGVQD, per germline (reference sequence). The V and J ends lost 10 bases and 4 bases respectively, with 13 bases between them. This CDR3 has 12 amino acids. CDR3 in amino acids: CANRHGGYGYTF. CDR3 in DNA: TGCGCCAACCGACACGGGGGCTATGGCTACACCTTC.

The chain links TRBV5-1 to TRBJ1-1; D is undetermined. In germline, CDR1 is SGHRS, CDR2 YFSETQ. The V end was cut by 0 bases, the J end by 3 bases, with 9 bases between. This CDR3 has 14 residues. The CDR3 region is CASSLAHGDTEAFF. DNA of the CDR3: TGCGCCAGCAGCTTGGCTCACGGGGACACTGAAGCTTTCTTT.

This clone was picked up a small number of times. The rearrangement links TRBV15 to TRBJ1-4, with 7 positions matching TRBD1. Germline V gene sequence: CDR1 LNHNV, CDR2 YYDKDF (reference sequence). Trimming took 5 bases from V and 7 from J; bases not matched to a gene: 13. The CDR3 has 16 residues. The CDR3 sequence: CATSPQGGFLAEKLFF. DNA for the CDR3: TGTGCCACCAGCCCCCAGGGGGGATTTTTAGCTGAAAAACTGTTTTTT. The complete variable domain, with remaining parts taken from reference TRBV15 and TRBJ1-4, reads DAMVIQNPRYQVTQFGKPVTLSCSQTLNHNVMYWYQQKSSQAPKLLFHYYDKDFNNEADTPDNFQSRRPNTSFCFLDIRSPGLGDTAMYLCATSPQGGFLAEKLFFGSGTQLSVL.

This rearrangement joins TRBV20-1 to TRBJ2-5, with D possibly TRBD2 on 5 matching bases. CDR3 size: 11 residues. The germline gives CDR1 DFQATT, CDR2 SNEGSKA (reference sequence). Trimming cost V 3 bases and J 5 bases, with 7 bases left between them. CDR3 DNA sequence: TGCAGTGCTAGCCCTAGCGAGACCCAGTACTTC. Its translation is CSASPSETQYF.

The rearrangement links TRBV9 to TRBJ2-1; 10 nucleotides align to TRBD1. J was trimmed by 9 bases and V by 3 bases; bases with no gene match: 0. CDR3 length equals 12 residues. The germline CDR1 and CDR2 sequences are SGDLS and YYNGEE. The CDR3 DNA reads TGTGCCAGCAGCGGACAGGGGGCTGAGCAGTTCTTC. Encoded protein: CASSGQGAEQFF. The whole variable domain, remainder taken from reference TRBV9 and TRBJ2-1, is DSGVTQTPKHLITATGQRVTLRCSPRSGDLSVYWYQQSLDQGLQFLIQYYNGEERAKGNILERFSAQQFPDLHSELNLSSLELGDSALYFCASSGQGAEQFFGPGTRLTVL.

V usage is TRBV24-1 and J usage is TRBJ2-4; TRBD1 is a possible D gene (5 bases). The CDR3 length is 14 residues. Per the germline V gene, CDR1 is KGHDR and CDR2 is SFDVKD. V lost 7 bases to trimming and J lost 5 bases, with 14 bases between them. The CDR3 loop is CATSPRDSQNIQYF. In DNA form, the CDR3 reads TGTGCCACCAGCCCGCGCGACAGCCAAAACATTCAGTACTTC.

This clone was recorded a few times. The chain is built from TRBV10-1 and TRBJ1-2; D is possibly TRBD1 (5 bases). Germline CDR1 reads WNHNN; CDR2 reads SYGVQD (reference sequence). V lost 0 bases and J lost 2, with 16 bases in between. The CDR3 consists of 17 residues. CDR3 residues: CASSESKLRRGNYGYTF. The CDR3 DNA sequence: TGCGCCAGCAGTGAGTCGAAATTACGTCGGGGGAACTATGGCTACACCTTC.

V usage is TRBV6-5 and J usage is TRBJ1-3; D is uncertain. CDR1 is MNHEY and CDR2 is SVGAGI in the germline V gene. V dropped 7 bases and J dropped 1 base, with 11 bases sitting between them. This CDR3 is 14 amino acids long. CDR3 nucleotide sequence: TGTGCCAGCAAGCGTTCGGGATCTGGAAACACCATATATTTT. Its translation: CASKRSGSGNTIYF.

V usage is TRBV6-1 and J usage is TRBJ1-4, with D perhaps TRBD1 (6 bases). Deletions cut 3 bases from V and 7 bases from J, with 9 bases between. CDR1 and CDR2 (germline): MNHNS, SASEGT. The CDR3 consists of 13 residues. CDR3: CASSDNRAEKLFF. As DNA, the CDR3 is TGTGCCAGCAGTGACAACAGGGCTGAAAAACTGTTTTTT.

The chain recombines TRBV5-1 with TRBJ2-3; possibly TRBD2 for D (5 bases). The CDR3 contains 15 residues. The germline V gene has CDR1 SGHRS and CDR2 YFSETQ. The ends were cut back, 1 base at V and 5 bases at J, with 14 bases in the middle. This CDR3 reads CASSLRGPPGDTQYF. Written as DNA, the CDR3 is TGCGCCAGCAGCTTGCGCGGGCCGCCCGGAGATACGCAGTATTTT.